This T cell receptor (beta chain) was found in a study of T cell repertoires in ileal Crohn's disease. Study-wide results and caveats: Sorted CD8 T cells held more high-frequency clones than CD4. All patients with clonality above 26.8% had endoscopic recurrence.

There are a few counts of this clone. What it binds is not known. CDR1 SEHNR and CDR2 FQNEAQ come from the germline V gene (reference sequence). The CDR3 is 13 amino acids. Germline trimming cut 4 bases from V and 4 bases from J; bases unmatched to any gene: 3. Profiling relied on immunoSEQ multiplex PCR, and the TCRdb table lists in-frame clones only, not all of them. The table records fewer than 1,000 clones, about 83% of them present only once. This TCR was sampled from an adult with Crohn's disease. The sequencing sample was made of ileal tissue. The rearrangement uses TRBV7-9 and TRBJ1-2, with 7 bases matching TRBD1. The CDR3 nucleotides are TGTGCCAGCAGCTACACAGGGGTCTATGGCTACACCTTC. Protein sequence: CASSYTGVYGYTF.